The 28 T cell receptor beta chains given below trace back to one sample, sequenced in a study of T cell responses to AZD1222 COVID-19 vaccine. TCRdb keeps only in-frame clones here, not all; method: immunoSEQ multiplex PCR. The sample includes more than 90,000 clones, 80% to 85% of them seen just once. The sequenced sample was peripheral blood, obtained on day 0 of AZD1222 vaccination. The receptors stem from an adult in good health.

The chain has TRBV7-2 and TRBJ1-4; maybe TRBD1 (5 bases). The CDR3 length is 15 residues. Looked up from germline, CDR1 is SGHTA and CDR2 is FQGNSA. V dropped 6 bases and J dropped 3 bases, with 14 bases sitting between them. The CDR3 DNA is TGTGCCAGCAGATCCTCCGGGGCCCCTAATGAAAAACTGTTTTTT. This encodes CASRSSGAPNEKLFF. The full variable domain, in which reference TRBV7-2 and TRBJ1-4 provide the parts outside the CDR3, is GAGVSQSPSNKVTEKGKDVELRCDPISGHTALYWYRQSLGQGLEFLIYFQGNSAPDKSGLPSDRFSAERTGGSVSTLTIQRTQQEDSAVYLCASRSSGAPNEKLFFGSGTQLSVL.

The V gene is TRBV6-1, the J gene TRBJ1-2, with D uncertain. The germline gives CDR1 MNHNS, CDR2 SASEGT. The CDR3 loop spans 11 amino acids. Trimming left V 5 bases short and J 4 bases short, with 5 bases between. CDR3 residues: CASSTSYGYTF. The CDR3 region has the DNA TGTGCCAGCAGTACTAGCTATGGCTACACCTTC.

The chain has TRBV5-6 and TRBJ1-6; TRBD1 might be the D (6 bases). The CDR3 is 12 residues long. Germline lookup yields CDR1 SGHDT and CDR2 YYEEEE. The V end lost 5 bases, the J end lost 7 bases, and 7 bases lay between the germline ends. The CDR3: CASRGQNSPLHF. The CDR3, as DNA: TGTGCCAGCAGAGGACAGAATTCACCCCTCCACTTT. Supplemented by reference TRBV5-6 and TRBJ1-6, the full variable domain reads DAGVTQSPTHLIKTRGQQVTLRCSPKSGHDTVSWYQQALGQGPQFIFQYYEEEERQRGNFPDRFSGHQFPNYSSELNVNALLLGDSALYLCASRGQNSPLHFGNGTRLTVT.

The chain links TRBV27 to TRBJ2-7, with 9 bases lining up with TRBD1. Germline V gene data show CDR1 as MNHEY and CDR2 as SMNVEV (reference sequence). V gave up 5 bases and J gave up 3 bases; unmatched junction bases: 5. This CDR3 is built from 14 residues. This CDR3 is CASSRRTGVYEQYF. CDR3 in DNA: TGTGCCAGCAGTCGTCGGACAGGGGTCTACGAGCAGTACTTC.

This chain links TRBV19 with TRBJ1-1, with D unresolved. Germline lookup yields CDR1 LNHDA and CDR2 SQIVND (reference sequence). V lost 6 bases to trimming and J lost 7 bases, with 15 bases between them. CDR3 length: 13 amino acids. The CDR3 is CASRSNSALEAFF. CDR3 nucleotide sequence: TGTGCCAGTAGATCAAACTCAGCGCTTGAAGCTTTCTTT.

CDR3: CASSLGVGYGYTF. The DNA of the CDR3 is TGTGCCAGCAGCCTGGGGGTCGGCTATGGCTACACCTTC. The chain joins TRBV5-6 to TRBJ1-2, with D perhaps TRBD1 (5 bases). With 4 bases removed from V and 4 bases from J, the gap between germline ends came to 11 bases. Germline loops: CDR1 SGHDT, CDR2 YYEEEE. This CDR3 has 13 residues.

This chain links TRBV7-6 with TRBJ2-2; 9 nucleotides line up with TRBD1. Germline V gene data show CDR1 as SGHVS and CDR2 as FNYEAQ. V was clipped by 5 bases and J by 0 bases; unmatched bases: 4. The CDR3 covers 16 residues. CDR3 in amino acids: CASSTRQGANTGELFF. CDR3 sequence (DNA): TGTGCCAGCAGCACTCGACAGGGGGCGAACACCGGGGAGCTGTTTTTT.

The chain joins TRBV11-2 to TRBJ2-5; 11 bases line up with TRBD2. Trimming removed 5 bases from V and 9 bases from J; junction bases left unmatched: 17. Germline loops: CDR1 SGHAT, CDR2 FQNNGV. The CDR3 sequence is 17 residues long. CDR3 DNA sequence: TGTGCCAGCAGCCCCCGGACTAGCGGGCGGCAAGAGATTTCCCAGTACTTC. Its protein is CASSPRTSGRQEISQYF.

The chain carries TRBV6-6 and TRBJ2-5; possibly TRBD1 for D (6 bases). The CDR3 sequence is 13 residues long. The germline V gene has CDR1 MNHNY and CDR2 SVGAGI (reference sequence). V lost 5 bases and J lost 4, with 11 bases in between. The DNA for the CDR3 is TGTGCCAGCAGTGGCCTAGGGGGAGAGACCCAGTACTTC. Residues: CASSGLGGETQYF.

The chain recombines TRBV5-1 with TRBJ2-3, with a weak D call TRBD2 (5 bases). The CDR3 length is 14 residues. The germline V gene encodes CDR1 SGHRS and CDR2 YFSETQ. Trimming took 0 bases from V and 5 from J, leaving 10 bases between them. For the CDR3, the DNA is TGCGCCAGCAGCTTGGAACGAGGGAGAGATACGCAGTATTTT. This gives the protein CASSLERGRDTQYF.

CDR3 in amino acids: CAMGGGPNQPQHF. CDR3 sequence (DNA): TGTGCCATGGGAGGGGGCCCCAATCAGCCCCAGCATTTT. The chain couples TRBV28 to TRBJ1-5; 7 bases fit TRBD1. V lost 10 bases to trimming and J lost 3 bases; unmatched junction nucleotides: 6. The germline V gene has CDR1 MDHEN and CDR2 SYDVKM. The CDR3 loop spans 13 amino acids.

The chain uses TRBV4-3 and TRBJ2-3; 8 nucleotides match TRBD1. Trimming took 4 bases from V and 0 from J; bases not matched to a gene: 12. CDR1 and CDR2 from the germline V gene are LGHNA and YSLEER. This CDR3 comprises 18 residues. DNA for the CDR3: TGCGCCAGCAGCCGACTTACCGGGACAGGTGGGAGCACAGATACGCAGTATTTT. Translating gives CASSRLTGTGGSTDTQYF.

In DNA form, the CDR3 reads TGTGCCAGCAGCTTGGTAGGGCGGAACGAGCAGTACTTC. Protein product: CASSLVGRNEQYF. The rearrangement links TRBV5-6 to TRBJ2-7; D unresolved. The CDR3 runs to 13 residues. CDR1 and CDR2 (germline): SGHDT, YYEEEE. With 0 bases removed from V and 5 bases from J, the gap between germline ends came to 9 bases.

This chain uses TRBV5-1 with TRBJ1-5, with 8 nucleotides matching TRBD1. The V and J ends lost 3 bases and 3 bases, in that order; junction bases with no gene match: 5. The CDR3 runs 15 residues. Germline V gene lookup returns CDR1 SGHRS and CDR2 YFSETQ. This CDR3 is CASSSTGADNQPQHF. CDR3 nucleotide sequence: TGCGCCAGCAGCTCGACAGGGGCTGACAATCAGCCCCAGCATTTT.

The J gene is TRBJ2-7, the V gene TRBV3-1 (or the pseudogene TRBV3-2); D could derive from TRBD1 or TRBD2 (5 bases each). Trimming shortened V by 6 bases and J by 2 bases, and 14 bases separated the two germline ends. The CDR3 has 14 amino acids. Germline CDR1 reads LGHDT; CDR2 reads YNNKEL (reference sequence). CDR3 sequence (DNA): TGTGCCAGCAGTACGGGGCCCCTCACCTACGAGCAGTACTTC. Its translation: CASSTGPLTYEQYF.

V usage is TRBV28 and J usage is TRBJ2-5, with D perhaps given as TRBD1 or TRBD2 (5 bases each). V lost 11 bases and J 1 base, leaving 11 bases between the germline ends. This CDR3 is built from 12 residues. From germline, CDR1 is MDHEN and CDR2 SYDVKM. The CDR3 loop is CASRDGQETQYF. The CDR3 DNA follows: TGTGCCTCAAGGGACGGCCAAGAGACCCAGTACTTC.

The rearrangement uses TRBV15 and TRBJ2-1, with no clear D. From germline, CDR1 is LNHNV and CDR2 YYDKDF (reference sequence). This CDR3 has 13 residues. V lost 0 bases, J lost 6 bases, and 6 bases lay in between. The CDR3 DNA follows: TGTGCCACCAGCAGAGAAGTGACCAATGAGCAGTTCTTC. Encoded protein: CATSREVTNEQFF. Looking up the rest from reference TRBV15 and TRBJ2-1 gives the full variable domain: DAMVIQNPRYQVTQFGKPVTLSCSQTLNHNVMYWYQQKSSQAPKLLFHYYDKDFNNEADTPDNFQSRRPNTSFCFLDIRSPGLGDTAMYLCATSREVTNEQFFGPGTRLTVL.

The chain has TRBV5-1 and TRBJ2-1; 10 bases are shared with TRBD2. CDR3 size: 16 residues. The trim removed 1 base at V and 5 bases at J, leaving 6 bases unmatched. Germline assignment: CDR1 SGHRS and CDR2 YFSETQ. Here the CDR3 DNA reads TGCGCCAGCAGCTTGTCCCCCAGCGGGGGGGACAATGAGCAGTTCTTC. Protein: CASSLSPSGGDNEQFF.

The J gene is TRBJ1-1, the V gene TRBV5-1, with D unclear. This CDR3 has 13 amino acids. Trimming left V 0 bases short and J 6 bases short, with 9 bases between. Germline CDR1 is SGHRS and CDR2 is YFSETQ. CDR3 sequence reads: CASSLALPSEAFF. The CDR3 DNA reads as TGCGCCAGCAGCTTGGCCCTCCCCTCTGAAGCTTTCTTT.

The chain carries TRBV18 and TRBJ1-2; maybe TRBD1 (6 bases). CDR3 length: 15 amino acids. With 3 bases removed from V and 8 bases from J, the gap between germline ends came to 19 bases. CDR1 is KGHSH and CDR2 is LQKENI in the germline V gene. The chain's CDR3 is CASSPQIGGHEGYTF. The CDR3 coding sequence is TGTGCCAGCTCACCGCAGATAGGGGGACATGAGGGCTACACCTTC.

This clone was seen once. The rearrangement joins TRBV12-3 or TRBV12-4 to TRBJ2-2; no reliable D call. This CDR3 has 12 residues. V was clipped by 3 bases and J by 8 bases, with 7 bases between them. CDR3 loop: CASSFWPGELFF. The CDR3 coding sequence is TGTGCCAGCAGTTTTTGGCCTGGGGAGCTGTTTTTT.

The chain has TRBV6-5 and TRBJ1-1; tentative D call: TRBD1 (6 bases). The CDR3 is 11 residues long. V lost 11 bases, J lost 6 bases, and 13 bases lay in between. The germline CDR1 and CDR2 sequences are MNHEY and SVGAGI. The CDR3 DNA is TGTGCCGCCATGGGGGCTGCTGAAGCTTTCTTT. This codes for CAAMGAAEAFF.

This clone was detected a few times. This chain joins TRBV25-1 and TRBJ1-2, with D possibly TRBD1 on 5 matching bases. There are 14 residues in the CDR3. Deletions cut 1 base from V and 6 bases from J, with 12 bases between. Germline values: CDR1 MGHDK, CDR2 SYGVNS. CDR3 region: CASSESGYSDGYTF. As DNA, the CDR3 is TGTGCCAGCAGTGAATCAGGGTACTCCGATGGCTACACCTTC.

The chain uses TRBV7-2 and TRBJ2-7, with TRBD1 matching 8 bases. V lost 3 bases and J lost 2; bases outside the gene matches: 3. This CDR3 comprises 14 residues. Germline V CDR1 and CDR2: SGHTA, FQGNSA. CDR3 sequence: CASSFDRGAYEQYF. The CDR3 nucleotides read TGTGCCAGCAGCTTTGACAGGGGAGCCTACGAGCAGTACTTC.

The gene calls are TRBV7-2 and TRBJ2-1; unclear D gene. Germline-derived CDR1 and CDR2 are SGHTA and FQGNSA. V was cut by 5 bases and J by 8 bases, with 7 bases left in between. The CDR3 covers 11 residues. The CDR3 DNA sequence: TGTGCCAGCAGCCTAATGGATGAGCAGTTCTTC. It encodes CASSLMDEQFF.

This chain joins TRBV19 and TRBJ1-5; D is perhaps TRBD1 (5 bases). Germline loops: CDR1 LNHDA, CDR2 SQIVND (reference sequence). There are 15 residues in the CDR3. Trimming pared 3 bases from V and 4 bases from J, leaving 13 bases between. The CDR3 DNA is TGTGCCAGTAGTATGCCGGGACGGGCGAATCAGCCCCAGCATTTT. This gives the protein CASSMPGRANQPQHF.

V is TRBV12-3 or TRBV12-4 and J is TRBJ2-2, with a tentative D call TRBD1 (6 bases). The germline V and J ends were trimmed by 3 bases and 6 bases, with 8 bases remaining between them. The CDR3 is 13 residues long. DNA of the CDR3: TGTGCCAGCAGTTTCAAGGGGGCCGGGGAGCTGTTTTTT. It specifies CASSFKGAGELFF.

This clone was seen once. The V gene is TRBV7-2, the J gene TRBJ2-3; maybe TRBD2 (6 bases). The CDR3 runs 14 residues. Germline V gene sequence: CDR1 SGHTA, CDR2 FQGNSA. Trimming removed 1 base at V and 7 bases at J, with 12 bases between. CDR3 DNA: TGTGCCAGCAGCTTAGGTGCGGGACCGAATACGCAGTATTTT. As protein: CASSLGAGPNTQYF.